The subject of this entry is one TCR beta chain. This sample is drawn from a study of blood T cell repertoires in COVID-19. The repertoire was sequenced with immunoSEQ multiplex PCR; TCRdb's copy has only in-frame clones and lacks some. The sample contains over 100,000 clones, roughly nine tenths of which appear only once. Sequencing was done on a sample of peripheral blood. The receptor was derived from a woman aged 70 to 79 with COVID-19, enrolled during active disease.

The CDR3 DNA sequence: TGCAGCGTGAGCGAGGGCACTGAAGCTTTCTTT. This encodes CSVSEGTEAFF. The chain carries TRBV29-1 and TRBJ1-1, with D uncertain. Germline V lookup: CDR1 SQVTM, CDR2 ANQGSEA. Trimming removed 6 bases at V and 4 bases at J, with 9 bases between. The CDR3 spans 11 residues.